This T cell receptor (beta chain) is drawn from a study of OX40 agonist ivuxolimab in advanced cancers. Study information: The patients got ivuxolimab, which is an agonistic anti-OX40 (CD134) antibody. In three patients, partial responses were observed, one with hepatocellular carcinoma and two with cutaneous melanoma.

The method was immunoSEQ multiplex PCR; TCRdb's version includes in-frame clones alone and lacks a portion of them. The sample shows about 71,000 clones, approximately 89% of them seen only once. The length of the CDR3 is 14 residues. V gave up 5 bases and J gave up 2 bases, with 12 bases separating them. Germline V lookup: CDR1 SEHNR, CDR2 FQNEAQ (reference sequence). Specimen: CD4+ or CD8+ T cells sorted from blood, collected in a trial of the OX40 agonist ivuxolimab. The V call is TRBV7-9, the J call TRBJ2-5, with D perhaps matching TRBD2 (7 bases). The sequence was obtained from an adult with an advanced solid tumor such as melanoma, head and neck, liver or kidney cancer. The CDR3 DNA sequence: TGTGCCAGCAGCCCTAAGGGGGGGCAAGAGACCCAGTACTTC. Translated, it gives CASSPKGGQETQYF.